This T cell receptor beta chain was sequenced for a study of cytomegalovirus exposure and HLA in healthy donors. Trimming pared 1 base from V and 9 bases from J, leaving 13 bases between. Per germline, CDR1 LGHNA and CDR2 YSLEER. The CDR3 is 14 residues long. The PCR used 60 Vbeta and 13 Jbeta primers. As originally analysed: Unique TCR beta chains numbered about 72 million in a later analysis, with roughly 11 million shared. Sequencing was performed with immunoSEQ multiplex PCR; in TCRdb, only in-frame clones are kept and a portion is missing. V, J and clone size are taken as reported in that table, and D and trimming were inferred from the DNA itself. The repertoire holds about 120,000 clones, 80% seen once, with 0.24% in the top ten. About this clone itself: What it binds is not known.

Findings and limits, study-wide: HLA-A and HLA-B allele assignments for most subjects were reportedly predicted accurately using TCR beta sequences. Later genetic work tied a missense DCLRE1C variant to beta-chain V and J trimming. Through in vitro validation, three CMV-associated chains were shown to be specific for CMV antigens.

This sequence originates from a man over 45 in good health and CMV-seronegative. Sequencing was performed on PBMCs. The chain couples TRBV4-3 to TRBJ1-5; D may be TRBD1 (6 bases). CDR3 in amino acids: CASSQATGPGPQHF. In DNA, the CDR3 is TGCGCCAGCAGCCAAGCGACAGGCCCTGGGCCCCAGCATTTT.